Below, one TCR beta chain is given with its context. The data were taken from a study of blood T cell repertoires in COVID-19. On the study more broadly: PBMCs, B-cell-depleted T cells, or T cells were the source of the cDNA or gDNA that made up the material.

The length of the CDR3 is 13 residues. V lost 2 bases, J lost 7 bases, and 14 bases lay in between. Looked up from germline, CDR1 is GTSNPN and CDR2 is SVGIG (reference sequence). In the authors' workflow: Estimated nucleated cell counts came from reference gene primer amplification. Profiling relied on immunoSEQ multiplex PCR, and the TCRdb table lists in-frame clones only, not all of them. That table is the source of V, J and clone size, and D and trimming were worked out from the DNA. The sample yields hundreds of thousands of clones, approximately 86% seen once. This clonotype originated in a woman aged 35 to 49 with acute COVID-19. The sequencing input was PBMCs or T cells enriched from blood (not recorded which). This chain joins TRBV30 and TRBJ1-2, with unresolved D. CDR3 bases: TGTGCCTGGAGTCCCAGGAGGCTCGCTGGCTACACCTTC. Translation gives CAWSPRRLAGYTF.